One and the same sample provided the 5 T cell receptor beta chains below, sequenced in a study of OX40 agonist ivuxolimab in advanced cancers. This table comes from immunoSEQ multiplex PCR, and its TCRdb copy is limited to in-frame clones, with some not included. The table shows about 73,000 clones, with 90% occurring only once. Sample: CD4+ or CD8+ T cells sorted from blood, taken in a trial of the OX40 agonist ivuxolimab. The receptors come from an adult with an advanced solid tumor such as melanoma, head and neck, liver or kidney cancer.

The DNA for the CDR3 is TGTGCCAGCAGCTTGGGGGCAGGGTACACAGATACGCAGTATTTT. The encoded protein is CASSLGAGYTDTQYF. The gene calls are TRBV7-2 and TRBJ2-3; D may be TRBD1 (6 bases). CDR3 length: 15 residues. The germline V gene encodes CDR1 SGHTA and CDR2 FQGNSA. Trimming shortened V by 3 bases and J by 2 bases, and 12 bases separated the two germline ends.

The genes are TRBV23-1 and TRBJ2-5; 9 bases agree with TRBD2. TRBV23-1 is labeled an ORF, and its function is uncertain. V lost 7 bases and J lost 1; bases outside the gene matches: 7. The CDR3 runs to 15 residues. CDR3 sequence reads: CASIRLADTQETQYF. As DNA, the CDR3 is TGCGCCAGCATCAGACTAGCGGATACCCAAGAGACCCAGTACTTC.

The chain combines TRBV5-8 with TRBJ2-7; maybe TRBD2 (5 bases). Trimming pared 5 bases from V and 2 bases from J, leaving 8 bases between. The CDR3 has 12 amino acids. Looked up from germline, CDR1 is SGHTS and CDR2 is YDEGEE. The CDR3: CASSFGTYEQYF. The CDR3 DNA sequence: TGTGCCAGCAGTTTCGGGACCTACGAGCAGTACTTC.

Only one count was recorded for this clone. The rearrangement joins TRBV19 to TRBJ2-3; TRBD2 aligns across 8 bases. The V and J ends lost 6 bases and 4 bases, in that order; junction bases with no gene match: 9. Per germline, CDR1 LNHDA and CDR2 SQIVND (reference sequence). This CDR3 contains 15 residues. This CDR3 reads CASSPTSGDPDTQYF. The CDR3 DNA reads as TGTGCCAGTAGCCCTACTAGCGGAGATCCAGATACGCAGTATTTT.

The chain uses TRBV6-6 and TRBJ2-7; TRBD2 matches 8 bases. Trimming cost V 7 bases and J 4 bases; bases outside gene matches: 6. This CDR3 is 13 amino acids long. Looked up from germline, CDR1 is MNHNY and CDR2 is SVGAGI (reference sequence). The CDR3 here is CASNEREWYEQYF. CDR3 nucleotide sequence: TGTGCCAGCAACGAGCGGGAGTGGTACGAGCAGTACTTC.